The 6 T cell receptor delta chains in this list originate from one sample, sequenced in a study of γδ T cells in repeated Plasmodium falciparum infection. Bulk repertoires came from Vgamma9/Vdelta2+ or Vdelta2-negative gammadelta T cells flow-sorted from PBMC. TCRdb reprocessed the multiplex PCR reads through CATT. This sample has tens of thousands of delta-chain clones, with 1.7% found just once. Sample: gamma-delta T cells from blood. These receptors were obtained from a pool of human donors (malaria-infected and uninfected, not separated).

As concerns this clone: The protein given by TCRdb reflects a much larger clone and differs at residue 20 from this DNA's translation, likely from a read error; the protein shown is the DNA's translation. The V gene is TRDV2, but the J gene lacks a call; TRDD3, the table's D call, lacks a check against the DNA. Germline CDR1 GEAIGNYY, CDR2 EKD. The CDR3 consists of 21 residues. CDR3 DNA: TGTGCCTGTGAATCCCTTCGAATCGAGGGTACTGGGGGATACGCGTCCGATAAACTCACCTTT. This translates into CACESLRIEGTGGYASDKLTF.

Turning to this clone: A far larger clone is off by one base, so a read error is likely. Distinct nucleotide sequences in the sample also encode this CDR3. This chain joins TRDV1 and TRDJ2; TRDD3 matches 13 bases. CDR3 length equals 24 residues. The trim removed 5 bases at V and 6 bases at J, leaving 30 bases unmatched. CDR1 and CDR2 from the germline V gene are TSWWSYY and QGS. The CDR3 protein is CALGKPHSYWGTGGYGNKAAQLFF. The CDR3 nucleotides read TGTGCTCTTGGGAAACCCCATTCCTACTGGGGTACTGGGGGATACGGAAACAAGGCAGCACAACTCTTCTTT.

The V gene is TRDV1, the J gene TRDJ3; 11 bases line up with TRDD3. No J gene is reported in TCRdb; it was inferred here by comparing the DNA with germline. CDR1 is TSWWSYY and CDR2 is QGS in the germline V gene. V shed 5 bases and J 0 bases; nucleotides not matched to a gene: 24. The CDR3 is 25 residues long. The CDR3 bases are TGTGCTCTTGGGAACCTTGATCCATGGGGGATACGGGATCCGGGGAGCTCCTGGGACACCCGACAGATGTTTTTC. Protein product: CALGNLDPWGIRDPGSSWDTRQMFF.

This clone showed up just a few times. TCRdb pairs this DNA with a much larger clone's protein that differs at residue 8, likely a read error; the protein shown was translated from the DNA. This sequence joins TRDV1 and TRDJ1; 9 bases fit TRDD3. Here the J gene was assigned by germline matching of the DNA, as TCRdb has none. From germline, CDR1 is TSWWSYY and CDR2 QGS. The CDR3 extends over 21 amino acids. Unmatched junction bases numbered 24, after V lost 2 bases and J lost 5 bases. The CDR3 region has the DNA TGTGCTCTTGGGGAAGGAAGAGCTCTCGTAGGGCGCTGGGGGATTATGGATAAACTCATCTTT. This sequence encodes CALGEGRALVGRWGIMDKLIF.

This clone was observed a few times. A far larger clone is off by one base, so a read error is likely. Distinct nucleotide sequences in the sample also encode this CDR3. The V gene is listed as TRDV1; no J gene was called; the table gives TRDD3 as D, unverified against the DNA. The CDR3 has 20 residues. Per the germline V gene, CDR1 is TSWWSYY and CDR2 is QGS. CDR3 sequence (DNA): TGTGCTCTTGGGGAAATCCTTCCTAAGCACTGGGGGCTCTACACCGATAAACTTATCTTT. As protein: CALGEILPKHWGLYTDKLIF.

This clone was seen a few times. This DNA translates differently at residue 3 from the TCRdb protein, which is that of a much larger clone; a read error is likely, and the protein shown is the DNA's own translation. The chain employs TRDV1 and TRDJ1; 8 bases match TRDD3. The CDR3 loop spans 20 amino acids. The germline gives CDR1 TSWWSYY, CDR2 QGS. As DNA, the CDR3 is TGTGCTCATGGGGAACTAAATCCCAACTACTGGGGGTGGAGAACCGATAAACTCATCTTT. Residues: CAHGELNPNYWGWRTDKLIF.